This TCR beta chain was identified in a study of regulatory T cells in long-lasting Graves disease. General study findings and limits: Exclusively peripheral blood, rather than thyroid tissue, was studied. Under persistent disease, TRBV28, TRBJ1-2 and TRBJ2-5 were used preferentially.

In building TCR beta libraries, iRepertoire HTBI primers were used together with Arm-PCR of CDR3 regions. TCRdb used MiXCR to reprocess the multiplex PCR reads, holding one entry per CDR3 protein. This repertoire shows about 560,000 distinct CDR3 sequences, approximately 16% found once; its top ten account for approximately 12%. CDR1 and CDR2 from the germline V gene are SNHLY and FYNNEI. Deletions cut 6 bases from V and 5 bases from J, with 8 bases between. This CDR3 spans 12 amino acids. At least ten counts were recorded for this clonotype. Antigen unknown. Time point here: newly diagnosed GD, antithyroid drugs for less than 3 months. RNA extracted from PBMCs served as the sequencing template. The same specimen was also included in a second study, on T cells in Graves' hyperthyroidism and ophthalmopathy. That report adds: Ophthalmopathy was predicted by the model a median of 6.5 months ahead of onset.

This chain links TRBV2 with TRBJ2-1; no definite D call. The input for sequencing was peripheral blood mononuclear cells (PBMCs), taken at new diagnosis, from a patient treated with antithyroid drugs. This clonotype was obtained from a man between 18 and 35 years old with Graves disease. CDR3 region: CASRNSHNEQFF. The CDR3 DNA reads as TGTGCCAGCAGGAACAGCCACAATGAGCAGTTCTTC.